This TCR beta chain is drawn from a study of T cells in Graves' hyperthyroidism and ophthalmopathy. In the study overall: At initial diagnosis, before any treatment had begun, peripheral blood was obtained. Findings and caveats of the study: Peripheral blood also featured most of the thyroid clonotypes expanded above 0.001. Ophthalmopathy and stable hyperthyroidism were separated by a 13 V-J model.

This clonotype has at least ten counts. No antigen is known for it. The PBMCs had their origin in 10 ml of fresh peripheral blood. The V gene end was trimmed by 9 bases and the J gene end by 1 base; junction bases not matched to a gene: 2. This CDR3 is 12 amino acids long. Germline V gives CDR1 LNHDA, CDR2 SQIVND (reference sequence). Amplification of TCR beta CDR3 regions was performed using RNA transcripts as template. The HTBI primer set drove a first-round RT-PCR of the TCR CDR3. MiXCR, run by TCRdb on the multiplex PCR reads, gives a single entry per CDR3 protein. The sample has 400,000 or so distinct CDR3 sequences, about an eighth seen once.

J is TRBJ2-7 and V is TRBV19; 8 positions match TRBD2. The receptor comes from a man aged 50 or older with Graves' ophthalmopathy. The sequencing sample was made of blood. This CDR3 reads CASGRGSYEQYF. CDR3 nucleotides: TGTGCCAGCGGGAGGGGATCCTACGAGCAGTACTTC.